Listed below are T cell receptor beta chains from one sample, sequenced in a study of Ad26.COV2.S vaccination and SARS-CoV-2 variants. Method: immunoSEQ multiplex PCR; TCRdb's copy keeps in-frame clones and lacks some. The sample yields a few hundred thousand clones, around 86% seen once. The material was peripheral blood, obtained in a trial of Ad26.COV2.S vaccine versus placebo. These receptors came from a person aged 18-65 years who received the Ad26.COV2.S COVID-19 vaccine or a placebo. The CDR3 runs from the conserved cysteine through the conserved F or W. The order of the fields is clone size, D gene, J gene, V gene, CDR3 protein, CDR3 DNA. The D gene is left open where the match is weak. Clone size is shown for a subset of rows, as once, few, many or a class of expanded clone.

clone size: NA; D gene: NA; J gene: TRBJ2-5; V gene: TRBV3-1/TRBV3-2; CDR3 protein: CASSQPGGREETQYF; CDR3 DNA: TGTGCCAGCAGCCAACCTGGGGGGCGGGAGGAGACCCAGTACTTC
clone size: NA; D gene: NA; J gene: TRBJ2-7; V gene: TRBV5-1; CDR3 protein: CASSLVPGTSYEQYF; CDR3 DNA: TGCGCCAGCAGCTTGGTACCAGGGACCTCCTACGAGCAGTACTTC
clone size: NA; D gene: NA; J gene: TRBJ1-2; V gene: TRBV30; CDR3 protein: CAWSVGGADGYTF; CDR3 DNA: TGTGCCTGGAGTGTAGGAGGGGCGGATGGCTACACCTTC
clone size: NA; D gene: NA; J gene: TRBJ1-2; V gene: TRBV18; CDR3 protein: CASSPGTDNVYTF; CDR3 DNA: TGTGCCAGCTCTCCCGGGACCGATAACGTCTACACCTTC
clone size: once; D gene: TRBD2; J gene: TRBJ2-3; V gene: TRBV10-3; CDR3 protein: CAISESSAGGRDTQYF; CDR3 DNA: TGTGCCATCAGTGAGTCGTCCGCGGGGGGGCGTGATACGCAGTATTTT
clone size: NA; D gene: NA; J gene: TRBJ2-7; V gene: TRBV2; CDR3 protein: CASSGQVLEQYF; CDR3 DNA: TGTGCCAGCAGTGGACAGGTCCTCGAGCAGTACTTC
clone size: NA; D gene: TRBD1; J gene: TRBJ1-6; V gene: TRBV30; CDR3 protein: CAWKGQQYSPLHF; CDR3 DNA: TGTGCCTGGAAGGGACAGCAATATTCACCCCTCCACTTT
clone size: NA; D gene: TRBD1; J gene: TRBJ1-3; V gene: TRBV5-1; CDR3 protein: CASSLGTGGGGNTIYF; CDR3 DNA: TGCGCCAGCAGCCTTGGGACAGGGGGCGGTGGAAACACCATATATTTT
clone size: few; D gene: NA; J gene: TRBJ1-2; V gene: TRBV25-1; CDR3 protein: CASSGDIYGYTF; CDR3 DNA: TGTGCCAGCAGTGGGGACATCTATGGCTACACCTTC
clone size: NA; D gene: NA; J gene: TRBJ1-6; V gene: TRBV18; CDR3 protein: CASSPWGPGSPLHF; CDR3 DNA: TGTGCCAGCTCACCATGGGGGCCGGGCTCACCCCTCCACTTT
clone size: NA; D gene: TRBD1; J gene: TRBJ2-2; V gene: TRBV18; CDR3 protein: CASSPQQGANTGELFF; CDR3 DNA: TGTGCCAGCTCACCGCAACAGGGGGCGAACACCGGGGAGCTGTTTTTT
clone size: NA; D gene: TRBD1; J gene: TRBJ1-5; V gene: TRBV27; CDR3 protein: CASSPRPGTGIFNQPQHF; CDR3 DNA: TGTGCCAGCAGCCCTCGTCCCGGGACAGGGATTTTCAATCAGCCCCAGCATTTT
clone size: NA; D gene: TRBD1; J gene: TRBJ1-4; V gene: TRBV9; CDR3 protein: CASSVGPGQGANEKLFF; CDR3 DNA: TGTGCCAGCAGCGTAGGGCCGGGACAGGGGGCTAATGAAAAACTGTTTTTT
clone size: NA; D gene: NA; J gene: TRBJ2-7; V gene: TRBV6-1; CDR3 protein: CASSEGAVASYEQYF; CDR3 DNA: TGTGCCAGCAGTGAAGGGGCTGTGGCCTCCTACGAGCAGTACTTC
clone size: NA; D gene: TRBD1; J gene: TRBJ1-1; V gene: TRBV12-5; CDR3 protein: CASGRQGGTEAFF; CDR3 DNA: TGTGCTAGTGGTCGACAGGGAGGGACTGAAGCTTTCTTT
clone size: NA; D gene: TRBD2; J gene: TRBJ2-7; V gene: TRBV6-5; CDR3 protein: CASGATSGFYEQYF; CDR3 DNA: TGTGCCAGTGGGGCGACTAGCGGATTTTACGAGCAGTACTTC
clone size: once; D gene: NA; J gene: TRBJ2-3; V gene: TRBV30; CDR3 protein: CAWSFGWGASTDTQYF; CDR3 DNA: TGTGCCTGGAGTTTCGGATGGGGGGCTAGCACAGATACGCAGTATTTT
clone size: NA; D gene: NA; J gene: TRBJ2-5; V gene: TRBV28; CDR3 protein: CASKGTVRETQYF; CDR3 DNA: TGTGCCAGCAAAGGGACGGTTAGAGAGACCCAGTACTTC
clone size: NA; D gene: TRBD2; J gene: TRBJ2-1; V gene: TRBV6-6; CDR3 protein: CASSYGGLAGDNEQFF; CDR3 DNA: TGTGCCAGCAGTTACGGGGGACTAGCGGGGGACAATGAGCAGTTCTTC
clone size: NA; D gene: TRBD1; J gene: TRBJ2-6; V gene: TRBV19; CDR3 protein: CASYQGQGDSGANVLTF; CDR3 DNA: TGTGCCAGTTACCAGGGACAGGGGGACTCTGGGGCCAACGTCCTGACTTTC
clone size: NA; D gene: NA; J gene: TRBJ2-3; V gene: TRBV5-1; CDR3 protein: CASSSGQTSTDTQYF; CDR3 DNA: TGCGCCAGCAGCTCCGGACAGACTAGCACAGATACGCAGTATTTT
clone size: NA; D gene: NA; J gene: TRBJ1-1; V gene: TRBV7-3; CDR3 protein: CASSPQEGTEAFF; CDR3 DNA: TGTGCCAGCAGCCCCCAGGAGGGGACTGAAGCTTTCTTT
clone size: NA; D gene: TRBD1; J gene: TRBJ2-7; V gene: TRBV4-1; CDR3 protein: CASSKAGTGGAYEQYF; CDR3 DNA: TGCGCCAGCAGCAAAGCCGGGACAGGTGGGGCGTACGAGCAGTACTTC
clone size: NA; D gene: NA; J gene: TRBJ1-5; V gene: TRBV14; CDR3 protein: CASSSRGADQPQHF; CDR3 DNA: TGTGCCAGCAGCTCCCGGGGGGCAGATCAGCCCCAGCATTTT
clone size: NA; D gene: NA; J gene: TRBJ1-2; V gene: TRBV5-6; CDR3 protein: CASKPGDNYGYTF; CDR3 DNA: TGTGCCAGCAAACCGGGGGATAACTATGGCTACACCTTC
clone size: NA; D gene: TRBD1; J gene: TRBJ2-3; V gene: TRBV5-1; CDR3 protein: CASRPGQGADTQYF; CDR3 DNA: TGCGCCAGCAGACCTGGACAGGGGGCAGATACGCAGTATTTT
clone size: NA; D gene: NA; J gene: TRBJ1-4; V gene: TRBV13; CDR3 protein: CASSFDPSREKLFF; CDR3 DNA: TGTGCCAGCAGCTTCGACCCTTCGCGTGAAAAACTGTTTTTT
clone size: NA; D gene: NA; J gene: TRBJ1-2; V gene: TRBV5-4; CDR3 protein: CASGIQSNYGYTF; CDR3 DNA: TGTGCCAGCGGGATCCAGTCTAACTATGGCTACACCTTC
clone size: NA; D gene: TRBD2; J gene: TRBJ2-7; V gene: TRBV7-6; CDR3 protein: CASSSGSGGVPYEQYF; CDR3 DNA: TGTGCCAGCAGCTCCGGAAGTGGGGGGGTTCCCTACGAGCAGTACTTC
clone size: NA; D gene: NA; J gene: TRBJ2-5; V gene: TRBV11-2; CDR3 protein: CASSSTGTRHGTQYF; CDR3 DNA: TGTGCCAGCAGCTCCACCGGGACTCGACACGGGACCCAGTACTTC
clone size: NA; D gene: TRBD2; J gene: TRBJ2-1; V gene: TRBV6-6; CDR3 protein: CASSPSGPIFF; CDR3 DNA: TGTGCCAGCAGTCCTAGCGGCCCCATTTTCTTC
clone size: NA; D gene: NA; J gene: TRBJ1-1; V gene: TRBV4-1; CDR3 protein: CASSQANLRYTEAFF; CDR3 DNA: TGCGCCAGCAGCCAAGCCAATCTCCGGTACACTGAAGCTTTCTTT
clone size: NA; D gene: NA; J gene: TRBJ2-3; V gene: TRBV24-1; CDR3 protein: CATMSSGTDTQYF; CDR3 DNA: TGTGCCACCATGTCCTCCGGCACAGATACGCAGTATTTT
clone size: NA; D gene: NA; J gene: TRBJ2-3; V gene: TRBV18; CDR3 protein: CASSPFQVLSTDTQYF; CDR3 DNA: TGTGCCAGCTCACCGTTCCAGGTTCTTAGCACAGATACGCAGTATTTT
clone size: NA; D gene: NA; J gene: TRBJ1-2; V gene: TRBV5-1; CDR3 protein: CASSLERDGGYTF; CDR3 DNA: TGCGCCAGCAGCTTGGAACGGGATGGTGGCTACACCTTC
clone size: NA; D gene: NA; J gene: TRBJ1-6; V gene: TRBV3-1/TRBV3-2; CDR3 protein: CASSQGKGSPLHF; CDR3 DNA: TGTGCCAGCAGCCAGGGTAAGGGGTCACCCCTCCACTTT
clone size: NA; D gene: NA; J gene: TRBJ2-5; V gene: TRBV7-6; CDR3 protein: CASSEQETQYF; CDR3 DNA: TGTGCCAGCAGCGAACAAGAGACCCAGTACTTC
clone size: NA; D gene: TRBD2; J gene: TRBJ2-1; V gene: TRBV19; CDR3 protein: CASSGLAGFLYNEQFF; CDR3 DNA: TGTGCCTCCTCAGGACTAGCGGGGTTTCTTTACAATGAGCAGTTCTTC
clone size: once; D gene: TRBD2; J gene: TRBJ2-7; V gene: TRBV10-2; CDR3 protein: CASSPLAGGPGREQYF; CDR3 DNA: TGCGCCAGCAGTCCTCTAGCGGGGGGACCCGGTCGCGAGCAGTACTTC
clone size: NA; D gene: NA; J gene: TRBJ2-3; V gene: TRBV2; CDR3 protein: CAESRADTQYF; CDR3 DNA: TGCGCGGAATCGAGAGCAGATACGCAGTATTTT
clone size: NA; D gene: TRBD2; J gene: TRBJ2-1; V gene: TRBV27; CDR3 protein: CASSLEAGAYNEQFF; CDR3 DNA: TGTGCCAGCAGTTTGGAAGCGGGGGCATACAATGAGCAGTTCTTC
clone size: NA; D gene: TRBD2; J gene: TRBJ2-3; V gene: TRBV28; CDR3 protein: CASSLAQAGGFRDTQYF; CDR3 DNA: TGTGCCAGCAGTTTGGCTCAAGCGGGGGGTTTCCGAGATACGCAGTATTTT
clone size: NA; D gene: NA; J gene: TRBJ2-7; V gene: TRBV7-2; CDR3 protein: CASRPTAHSYEQYF; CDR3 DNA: TGTGCCAGCAGGCCAACAGCGCACTCCTACGAGCAGTACTTC
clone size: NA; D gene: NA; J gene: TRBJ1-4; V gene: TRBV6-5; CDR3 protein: CASRATNEKLFF; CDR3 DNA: TGTGCCAGCAGGGCAACTAATGAAAAACTGTTTTTT
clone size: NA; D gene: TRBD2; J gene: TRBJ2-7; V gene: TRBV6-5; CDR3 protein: CASKHGASGAYEQYF; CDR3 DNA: TGTGCCAGCAAACACGGGGCTAGCGGGGCCTACGAGCAGTACTTC
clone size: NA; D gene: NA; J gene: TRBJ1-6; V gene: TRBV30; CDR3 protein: CAWSVRRSRNSPLHF; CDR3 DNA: TGTGCCTGGAGTGTACGTCGGTCCCGTAATTCACCCCTCCACTTT
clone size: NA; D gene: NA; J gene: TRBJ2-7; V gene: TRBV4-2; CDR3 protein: CASSQERQDAYEQYF; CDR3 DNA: TGTGCCAGCAGCCAAGAGCGGCAGGACGCCTACGAGCAGTACTTC
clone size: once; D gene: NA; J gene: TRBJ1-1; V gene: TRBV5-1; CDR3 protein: CASSLQGTDTEAFF; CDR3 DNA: TGCGCCAGCAGCCTACAGGGAACGGACACTGAAGCTTTCTTT
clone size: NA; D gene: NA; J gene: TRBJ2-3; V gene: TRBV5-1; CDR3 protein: CASSEPGDTQYF; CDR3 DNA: TGCGCCAGCAGCGAACCCGGGGATACGCAGTATTTT
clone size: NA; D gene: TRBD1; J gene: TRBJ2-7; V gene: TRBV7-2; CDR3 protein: CASSLTSTGTGYHEQYF; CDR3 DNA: TGTGCCAGCAGCTTAACCTCCACCGGGACAGGGTACCACGAGCAGTACTTC
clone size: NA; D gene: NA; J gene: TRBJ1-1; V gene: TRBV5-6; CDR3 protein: CASSWLQSEAFF; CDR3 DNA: TGTGCCAGCAGCTGGCTACAGAGTGAAGCTTTCTTT